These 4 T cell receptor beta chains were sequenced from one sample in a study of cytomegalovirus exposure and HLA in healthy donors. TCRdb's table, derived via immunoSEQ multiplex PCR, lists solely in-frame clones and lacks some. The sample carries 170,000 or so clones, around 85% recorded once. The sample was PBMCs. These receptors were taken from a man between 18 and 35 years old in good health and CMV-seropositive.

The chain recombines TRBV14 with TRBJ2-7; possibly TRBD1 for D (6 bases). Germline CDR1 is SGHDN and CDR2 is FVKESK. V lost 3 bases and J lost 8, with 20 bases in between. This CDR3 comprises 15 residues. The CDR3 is CASSQSGTHTPQQYF. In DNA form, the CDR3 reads TGTGCCAGCAGCCAGTCCGGGACACATACCCCCCAGCAGTACTTC. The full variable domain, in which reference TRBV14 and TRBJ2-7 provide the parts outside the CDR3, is EAGVTQFPSHSVIEKGQTVTLRCDPISGHDNLYWYRRVMGKEIKFLLHFVKESKQDESGMPNNRFLAERTGGTYSTLKVQPAELEDSGVYFCASSQSGTHTPQQYFGPGTRLTVT.

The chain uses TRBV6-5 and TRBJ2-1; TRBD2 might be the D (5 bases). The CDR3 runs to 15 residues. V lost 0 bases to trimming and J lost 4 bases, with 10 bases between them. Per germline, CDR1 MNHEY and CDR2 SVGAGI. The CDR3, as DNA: TGTGCCAGCAGTTACTCGGCTCGCGGGTACAATGAGCAGTTCTTC. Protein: CASSYSARGYNEQFF.

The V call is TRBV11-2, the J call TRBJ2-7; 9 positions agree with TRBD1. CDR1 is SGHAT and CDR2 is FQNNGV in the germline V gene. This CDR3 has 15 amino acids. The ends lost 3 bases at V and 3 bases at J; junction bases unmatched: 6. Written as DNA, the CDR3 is TGTGCCAGCAGCTTTAATGGACAGGGGAACTACGAGCAGTACTTC. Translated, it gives CASSFNGQGNYEQYF.

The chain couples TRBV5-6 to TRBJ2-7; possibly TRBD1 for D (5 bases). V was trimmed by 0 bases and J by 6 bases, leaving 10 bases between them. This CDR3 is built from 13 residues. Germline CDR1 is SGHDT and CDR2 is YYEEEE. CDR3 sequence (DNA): TGTGCCAGCAGCTTGGGTGGGGCCCCCGAGCAGTACTTC. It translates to CASSLGGAPEQYF.